This TCR beta chain comes out of a study of cytomegalovirus exposure and HLA in healthy donors. The V gene lost 2 bases and the J gene lost 4 bases, with 19 bases spanning the gap. CDR1 SGHDT and CDR2 YYEEEE come from the germline V gene. This CDR3 contains 16 residues. Using immunoSEQ multiplex PCR, the repertoire was profiled, and TCRdb retains in-frame clones only, with some absent. Of tens of thousands of clones in the sample, nearly 98% were seen once. Sequenced input: PBMCs. The TCR comes from a woman in her late teens or twenties in good health and CMV-seropositive. The V call is TRBV5-6, the J call TRBJ2-7, with D perhaps matching TRBD2 (7 bases). CDR3 in amino acids: CASSFVPGGGGYEQYF. CDR3 nucleotides: TGTGCCAGCAGCTTCGTACCGGGGGGAGGGGGGTACGAGCAGTACTTC.